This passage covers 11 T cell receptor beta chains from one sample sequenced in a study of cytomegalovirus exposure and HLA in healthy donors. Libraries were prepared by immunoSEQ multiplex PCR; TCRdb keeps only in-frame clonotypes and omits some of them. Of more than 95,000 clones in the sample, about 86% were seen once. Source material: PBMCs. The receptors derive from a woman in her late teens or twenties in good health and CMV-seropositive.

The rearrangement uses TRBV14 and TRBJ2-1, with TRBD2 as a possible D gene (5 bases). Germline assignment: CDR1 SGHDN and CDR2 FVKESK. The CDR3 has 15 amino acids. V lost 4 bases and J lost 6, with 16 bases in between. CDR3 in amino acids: CASSPLAQALNEQFF. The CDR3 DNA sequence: TGTGCCAGCAGCCCCCTAGCACAAGCGCTCAATGAGCAGTTCTTC.

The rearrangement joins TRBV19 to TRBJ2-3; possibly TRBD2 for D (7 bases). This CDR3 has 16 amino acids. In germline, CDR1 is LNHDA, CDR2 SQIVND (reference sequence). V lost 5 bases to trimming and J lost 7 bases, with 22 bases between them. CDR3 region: CASSPERGGARNTQYF. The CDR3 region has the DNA TGTGCCAGTAGTCCCGAAAGGGGGGGGGCCAGGAATACGCAGTATTTT.

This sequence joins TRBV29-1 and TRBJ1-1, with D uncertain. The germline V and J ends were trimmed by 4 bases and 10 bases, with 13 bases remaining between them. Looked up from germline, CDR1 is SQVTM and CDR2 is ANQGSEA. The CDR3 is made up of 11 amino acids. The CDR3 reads CSVGYQVRAFF. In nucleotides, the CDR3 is TGCAGCGTTGGGTACCAGGTGAGAGCTTTCTTT. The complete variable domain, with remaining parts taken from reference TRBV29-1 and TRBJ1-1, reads SAVISQKPSRDICQRGTSLTIQCQVDSQVTMMFWYRQQPGQSLTLIATANQGSEATYESGFVIDKFPISRPNLTFSTLTVSNMSPEDSSIYLCSVGYQVRAFFGQGTRLTVV.

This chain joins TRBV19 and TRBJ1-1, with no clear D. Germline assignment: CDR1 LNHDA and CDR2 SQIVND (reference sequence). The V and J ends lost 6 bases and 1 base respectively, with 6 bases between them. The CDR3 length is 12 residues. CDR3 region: CASRPGNTEAFF. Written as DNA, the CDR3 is TGTGCCAGTAGGCCAGGGAACACTGAAGCTTTCTTT.

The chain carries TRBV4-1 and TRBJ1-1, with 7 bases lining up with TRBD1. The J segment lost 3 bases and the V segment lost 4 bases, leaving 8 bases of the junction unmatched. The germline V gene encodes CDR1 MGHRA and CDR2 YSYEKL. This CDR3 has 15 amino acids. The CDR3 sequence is CASSPSDRADTEAFF. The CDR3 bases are TGCGCCAGCAGCCCGAGTGACAGGGCCGACACTGAAGCTTTCTTT.

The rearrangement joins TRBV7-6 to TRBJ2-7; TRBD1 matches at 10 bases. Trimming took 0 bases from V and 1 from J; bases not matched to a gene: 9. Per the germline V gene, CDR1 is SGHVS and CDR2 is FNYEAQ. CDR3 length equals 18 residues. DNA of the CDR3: TGTGCCAGCAGCTTAGCGGGCTGGGGGGACAGGGGATCCTACGAGCAGTACTTC. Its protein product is CASSLAGWGDRGSYEQYF.

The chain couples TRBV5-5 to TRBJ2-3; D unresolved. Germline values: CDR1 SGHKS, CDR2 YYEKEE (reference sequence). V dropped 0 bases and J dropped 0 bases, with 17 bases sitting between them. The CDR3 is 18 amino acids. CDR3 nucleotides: TGTGCCAGCAGCTTGGGCCTGATGACACTCACTAGCACAGATACGCAGTATTTT. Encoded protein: CASSLGLMTLTSTDTQYF.

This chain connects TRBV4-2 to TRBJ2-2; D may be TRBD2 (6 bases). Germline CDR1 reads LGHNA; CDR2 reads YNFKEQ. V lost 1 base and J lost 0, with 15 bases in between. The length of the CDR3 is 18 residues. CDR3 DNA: TGTGCCAGCAGCCAAGTCTCTGAAGGACTATCGAACACCGGGGAGCTGTTTTTT. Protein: CASSQVSEGLSNTGELFF.

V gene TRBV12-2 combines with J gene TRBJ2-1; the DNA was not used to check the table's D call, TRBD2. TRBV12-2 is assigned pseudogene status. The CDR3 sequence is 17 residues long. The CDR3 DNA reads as TGTGCAAGTCGCTTAGGGGTTAGCGGGAGTTTGGGCAATGAGCAGTTCTTC. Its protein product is CASRLGVSGSLGNEQFF.

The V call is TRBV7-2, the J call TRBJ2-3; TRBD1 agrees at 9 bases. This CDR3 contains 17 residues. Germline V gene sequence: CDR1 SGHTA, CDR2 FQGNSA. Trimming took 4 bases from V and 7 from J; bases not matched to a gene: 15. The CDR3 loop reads CASSSPFRGQGTYTQYF. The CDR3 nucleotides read TGTGCCAGCAGCTCACCCTTCAGGGGACAGGGAACGTATACGCAGTATTTT.

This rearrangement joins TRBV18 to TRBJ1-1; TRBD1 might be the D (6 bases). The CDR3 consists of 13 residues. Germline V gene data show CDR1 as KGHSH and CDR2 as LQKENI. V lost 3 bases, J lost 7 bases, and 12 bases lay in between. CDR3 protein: CASSPVQGNEAFF. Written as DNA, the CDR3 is TGTGCCAGCTCACCCGTACAGGGTAATGAAGCTTTCTTT.